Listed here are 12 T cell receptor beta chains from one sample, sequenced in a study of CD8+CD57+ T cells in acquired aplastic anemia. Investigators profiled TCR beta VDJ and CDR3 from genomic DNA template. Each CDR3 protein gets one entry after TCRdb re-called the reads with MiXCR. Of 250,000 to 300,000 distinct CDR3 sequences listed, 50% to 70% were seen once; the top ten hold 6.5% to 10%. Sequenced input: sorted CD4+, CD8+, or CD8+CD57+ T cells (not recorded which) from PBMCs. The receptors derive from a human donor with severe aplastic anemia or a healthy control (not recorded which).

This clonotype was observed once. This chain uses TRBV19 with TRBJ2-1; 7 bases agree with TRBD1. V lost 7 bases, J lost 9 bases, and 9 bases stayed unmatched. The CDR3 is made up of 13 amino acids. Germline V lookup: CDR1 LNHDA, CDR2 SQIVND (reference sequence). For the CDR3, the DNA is TGTGCCAGTACCGGGACAGAAACCCCTGAGCAGTTCTTC. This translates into CASTGTETPEQFF.

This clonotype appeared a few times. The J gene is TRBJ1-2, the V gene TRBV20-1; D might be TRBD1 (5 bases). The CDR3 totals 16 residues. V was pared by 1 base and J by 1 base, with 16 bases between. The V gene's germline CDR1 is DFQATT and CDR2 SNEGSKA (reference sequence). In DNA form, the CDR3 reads TGCAGTGCTAGAGGACAACGCACAGGAGTTAACTATGGCTACACCTTC. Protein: CSARGQRTGVNYGYTF.

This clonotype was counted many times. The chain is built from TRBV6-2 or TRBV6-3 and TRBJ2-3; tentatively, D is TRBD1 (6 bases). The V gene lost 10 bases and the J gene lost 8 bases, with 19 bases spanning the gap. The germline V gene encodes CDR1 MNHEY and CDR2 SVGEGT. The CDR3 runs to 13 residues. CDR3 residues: CATATGAQSTQYF. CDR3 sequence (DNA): TGTGCCACCGCGACAGGAGCACAGAGTACGCAGTATTTT.

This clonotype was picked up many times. The chain's CDR3 is CASSQVDLVVSDTQYF. The CDR3 nucleotides are TGCGCCAGCAGCCAAGTGGACTTAGTCGTCTCAGATACGCAGTATTTT. The genes are TRBV4-1 and TRBJ2-3, with a possible D match to TRBD2 (5 bases). CDR3 length: 16 residues. Per the germline V gene, CDR1 is MGHRA and CDR2 is YSYEKL. The V end was cut by 1 base, the J end by 4 bases, with 15 bases between.

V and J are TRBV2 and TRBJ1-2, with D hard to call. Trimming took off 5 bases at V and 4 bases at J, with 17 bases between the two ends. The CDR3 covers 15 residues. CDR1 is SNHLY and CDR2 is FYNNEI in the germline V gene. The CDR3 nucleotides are TGTGCCAGCAGTTACGGGCCAGAACGTACCTATGGCTACACCTTC. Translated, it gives CASSYGPERTYGYTF.

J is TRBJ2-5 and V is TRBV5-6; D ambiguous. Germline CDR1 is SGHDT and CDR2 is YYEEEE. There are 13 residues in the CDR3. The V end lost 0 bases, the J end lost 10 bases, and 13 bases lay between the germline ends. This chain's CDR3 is CASSLASDWDQYF. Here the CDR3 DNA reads TGTGCCAGCAGCTTGGCATCCGATTGGGACCAGTACTTC.

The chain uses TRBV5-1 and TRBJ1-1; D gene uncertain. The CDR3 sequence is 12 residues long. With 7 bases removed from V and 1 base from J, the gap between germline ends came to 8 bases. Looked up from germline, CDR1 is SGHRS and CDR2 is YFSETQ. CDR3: CASFGPNTEAFF. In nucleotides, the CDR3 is TGCGCCAGCTTCGGTCCGAACACTGAAGCTTTCTTT.

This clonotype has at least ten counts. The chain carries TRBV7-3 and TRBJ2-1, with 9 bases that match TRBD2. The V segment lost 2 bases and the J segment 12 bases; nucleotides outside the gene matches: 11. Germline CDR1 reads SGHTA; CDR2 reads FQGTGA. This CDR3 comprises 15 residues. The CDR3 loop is CASSLGLAQLGGQFF. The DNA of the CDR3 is TGTGCCAGCAGCTTAGGACTAGCGCAACTCGGCGGGCAGTTCTTC. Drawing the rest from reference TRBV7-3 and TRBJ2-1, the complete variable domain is GAGVSQTPSNKVTEKGKYVELRCDPISGHTALYWYRQSLGQGPEFLIYFQGTGAADDSGLPNDRFFAVRPEGSVSTLKIQRTERGDSAVYLCASSLGLAQLGGQFFGPGTRLTVL.

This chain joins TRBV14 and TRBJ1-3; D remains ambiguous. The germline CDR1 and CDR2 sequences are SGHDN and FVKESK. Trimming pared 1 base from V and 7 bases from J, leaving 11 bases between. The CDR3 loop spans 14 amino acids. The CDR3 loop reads CASSQGGVGNTIYF. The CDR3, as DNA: TGTGCCAGCAGCCAAGGGGGAGTGGGTAACACCATATATTTT.

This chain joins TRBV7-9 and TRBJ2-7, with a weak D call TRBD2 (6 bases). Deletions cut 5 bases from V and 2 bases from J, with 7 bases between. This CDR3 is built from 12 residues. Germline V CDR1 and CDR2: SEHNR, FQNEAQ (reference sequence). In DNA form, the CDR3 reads TGTGCCAGCAGCACGGGGGCCTACGAGCAGTACTTC. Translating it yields CASSTGAYEQYF. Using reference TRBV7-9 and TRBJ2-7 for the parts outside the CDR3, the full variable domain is DTGVSQNPRHKITKRGQNVTFRCDPISEHNRLYWYRQTLGQGPEFLTYFQNEAQLEKSRLLSDRFSAERPKGSFSTLEIQRTEQGDSAMYLCASSTGAYEQYFGPGTRLTVT.

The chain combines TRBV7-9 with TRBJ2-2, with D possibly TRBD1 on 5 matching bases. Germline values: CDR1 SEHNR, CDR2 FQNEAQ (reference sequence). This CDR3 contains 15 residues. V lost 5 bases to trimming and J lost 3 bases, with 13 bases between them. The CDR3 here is CASSQRSTDTGELFF. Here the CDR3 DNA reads TGTGCCAGCAGCCAAAGGTCGACAGACACCGGGGAGCTGTTTTTT.

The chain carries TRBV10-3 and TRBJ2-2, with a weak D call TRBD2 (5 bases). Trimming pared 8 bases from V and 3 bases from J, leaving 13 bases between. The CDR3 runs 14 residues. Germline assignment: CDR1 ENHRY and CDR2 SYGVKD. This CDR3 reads CAIAGAGDTGELFF. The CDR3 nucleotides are TGTGCCATCGCGGGCGCTGGGGACACCGGGGAGCTGTTTTTT.